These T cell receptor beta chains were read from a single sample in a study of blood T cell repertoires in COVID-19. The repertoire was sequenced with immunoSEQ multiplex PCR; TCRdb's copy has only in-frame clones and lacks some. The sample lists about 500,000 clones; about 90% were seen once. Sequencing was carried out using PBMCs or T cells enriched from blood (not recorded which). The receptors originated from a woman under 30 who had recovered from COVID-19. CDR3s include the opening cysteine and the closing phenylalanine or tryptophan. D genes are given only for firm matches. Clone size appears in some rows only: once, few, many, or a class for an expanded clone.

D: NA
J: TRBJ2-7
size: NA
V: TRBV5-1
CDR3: CASSEEGYGEQYF
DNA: TGCGCCAGCAGTGAGGAGGGATACGGCGAGCAGTACTTC

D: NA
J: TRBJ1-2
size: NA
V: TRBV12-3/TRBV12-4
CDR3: CASSFTQGSYTF
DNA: TGTGCCAGCAGTTTCACGCAGGGGAGCTACACCTTC

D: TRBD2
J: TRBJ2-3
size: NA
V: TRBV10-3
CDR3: CAISARQAGMGTDTQYF
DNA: TGTGCCATCAGTGCCCGCCAAGCGGGGATGGGCACAGATACGCAGTATTTT

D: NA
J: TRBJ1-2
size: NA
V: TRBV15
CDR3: CATSRKGDTF
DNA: TGTGCCACCAGCAGAAAGGGAGACACCTTC

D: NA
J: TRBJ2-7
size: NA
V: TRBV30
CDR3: CAWSRQRNYEQYF
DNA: TGTGCCTGGAGTCGCCAGAGGAACTACGAGCAGTACTTC

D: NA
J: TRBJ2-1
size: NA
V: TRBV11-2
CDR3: CASSLDGLTNEQFF
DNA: TGTGCCAGCAGCTTAGATGGACTCACCAATGAGCAGTTCTTC

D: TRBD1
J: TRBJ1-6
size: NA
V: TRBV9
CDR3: CASSGDGTANSPLHF
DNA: TGTGCCAGCAGCGGCGACGGGACAGCTAATTCACCCCTCCACTTT

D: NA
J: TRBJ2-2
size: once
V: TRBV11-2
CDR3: CASSLGAGNTGELFF
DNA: TGTGCCAGCAGCCTTGGGGCAGGGAACACCGGGGAGCTGTTTTTT

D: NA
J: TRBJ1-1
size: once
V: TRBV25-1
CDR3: CASRRLSNTEAFF
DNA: TGTGCCAGCAGGCGGCTATCGAACACTGAAGCTTTCTTT

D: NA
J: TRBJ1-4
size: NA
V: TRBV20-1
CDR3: CSASVRQGNEKLFF
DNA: TGCAGTGCTAGTGTAAGGCAGGGGAATGAAAAACTGTTTTTT

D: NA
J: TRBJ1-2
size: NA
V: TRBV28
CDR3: CASSQSLTAGYTF
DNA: TGTGCCAGCAGTCAATCGCTGACAGCTGGCTACACCTTC

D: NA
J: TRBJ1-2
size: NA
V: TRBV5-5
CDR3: CASSPRGDPNYGYTF
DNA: TGTGCCAGCAGCCCCAGGGGCGACCCTAACTATGGCTACACCTTC

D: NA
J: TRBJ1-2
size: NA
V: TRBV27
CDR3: CASSKRQNYGYTF
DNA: TGTGCCAGCAGCAAGCGTCAAAACTATGGCTACACCTTC

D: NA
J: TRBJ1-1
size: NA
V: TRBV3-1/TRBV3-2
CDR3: CASSPRVLATEAFF
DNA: TGTGCCAGCAGCCCAAGAGTCCTAGCTACTGAAGCTTTCTTT

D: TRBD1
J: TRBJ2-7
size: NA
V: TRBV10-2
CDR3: CASSDPTQGVVISYEQYF
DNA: TGCGCCAGCAGTGACCCTACCCAGGGGGTAGTAATTTCCTACGAGCAGTACTTC

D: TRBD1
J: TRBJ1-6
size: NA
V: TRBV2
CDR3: CASRRDSVSYNSPLHF
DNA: TGTGCCAGCAGACGGGACAGCGTCTCCTATAATTCACCCCTCCACTTT

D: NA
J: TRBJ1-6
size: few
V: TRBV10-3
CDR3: CAISESRQNSPLHF
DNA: TGTGCCATCAGTGAGTCGCGACAGAATTCACCCCTCCACTTT

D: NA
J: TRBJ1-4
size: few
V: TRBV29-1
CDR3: CRAGSVAGRSEKLFF
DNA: TGCAGAGCGGGTTCGGTGGCAGGGCGTAGTGAAAAACTGTTTTTT

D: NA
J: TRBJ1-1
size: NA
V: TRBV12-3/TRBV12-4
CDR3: CASTLIQGTEAFF
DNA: TGTGCCAGCACTTTAATACAGGGCACTGAAGCTTTCTTT

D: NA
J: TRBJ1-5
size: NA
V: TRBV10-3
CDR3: CAISDRGFTQPQHF
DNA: TGTGCCATCAGTGACAGGGGTTTTACTCAGCCCCAGCATTTT

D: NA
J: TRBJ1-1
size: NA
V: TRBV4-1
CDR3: CASSQVNIAGLDTEAFF
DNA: TGCGCCAGCAGCCAAGTGAATATTGCAGGATTGGACACTGAAGCTTTCTTT

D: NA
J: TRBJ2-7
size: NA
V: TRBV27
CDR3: CASSSMGGLVVTEQYF
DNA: TGTGCCAGCAGTTCGATGGGGGGGCTAGTAGTCACCGAGCAGTACTTC

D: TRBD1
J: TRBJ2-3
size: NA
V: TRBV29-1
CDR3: CSVSGQGASRIQYF
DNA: TGCAGCGTTAGCGGACAGGGGGCGTCCCGCATCCAGTATTTT

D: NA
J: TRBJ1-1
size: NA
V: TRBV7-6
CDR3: CASSLALSGITEAFF
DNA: TGTGCCAGCAGCTTAGCTCTTTCAGGGATCACTGAAGCTTTCTTT

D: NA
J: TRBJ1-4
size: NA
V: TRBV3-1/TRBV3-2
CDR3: CASSQRAGDIGSEKLFF
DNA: TGTGCCAGCAGCCAAAGGGCGGGGGACATTGGATCTGAAAAACTGTTTTTT

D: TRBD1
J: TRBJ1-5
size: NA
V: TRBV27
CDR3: CASSWTGAGQPQHF
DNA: TGTGCCAGCAGTTGGACAGGGGCAGGACAGCCCCAGCATTTT